The 22 T cell receptor beta chains below all came from one sample that was sequenced in a study of T cell responses to AZD1222 COVID-19 vaccine. The protocol was immunoSEQ multiplex PCR, while the TCRdb copy is restricted to in-frame clones and leaves out a portion. The table lists roughly 120,000 clones, about 82% of them singletons. The source material was peripheral blood, sampled on day 0 of AZD1222 vaccination. The receptor source for this set is an adult in good health.

The chain has TRBV6-5 and TRBJ2-2, with D possibly TRBD1 on 5 matching bases. The CDR3 runs to 14 residues. The V end was cut by 7 bases, the J end by 1 base, with 10 bases between. Germline V gene lookup returns CDR1 MNHEY and CDR2 SVGAGI. As DNA, the CDR3 is TGTGCCAGCAAAAGGGGCTGGAACACCGGGGAGCTGTTTTTT. Residues: CASKRGWNTGELFF.

The CDR3 here is CASSLDRLYRVGGYNEQFF. The DNA of the CDR3 is TGTGCCAGCAGCTTAGACCGCTTATATCGCGTCGGAGGCTACAATGAGCAGTTCTTC. The V call is TRBV7-2, the J call TRBJ2-1, with a weak D call TRBD2 (5 bases). Trimming cost V 1 base and J 3 bases, with 22 bases left between them. Germline CDR1 and CDR2: SGHTA and FQGNSA. This CDR3 region has 19 residues.

The rearrangement links TRBV10-3 to TRBJ1-4, with D tentatively TRBD1 (5 bases). Germline V CDR1 and CDR2: ENHRY, SYGVKD. The CDR3 totals 15 residues. The V gene lost 5 bases and the J gene lost 8 bases, with 18 bases spanning the gap. Here the CDR3 DNA reads TGTGCCATCAGTCGCGCTCCGGGACGGGAGGAAAAACTGTTTTTT. It encodes CAISRAPGREEKLFF.

This clone was seen only once. The rearrangement joins TRBV6-1 to TRBJ1-1, with 7 bases fitting TRBD1. This CDR3 is built from 14 residues. Germline loops: CDR1 MNHNS, CDR2 SASEGT. The junction had 1 base not matched to a gene; V was cut back by 3 bases and J by 0 bases. The chain's CDR3 is CASSETGMNTEAFF. The CDR3 bases are TGTGCCAGCAGTGAGACAGGGATGAACACTGAAGCTTTCTTT.

This clone was picked up one time. The chain employs TRBV27 and TRBJ1-6, with 8 bases aligning to TRBD1. The CDR3 consists of 18 residues. The ends lost 2 bases at V and 0 bases at J; junction bases unmatched: 6. The germline V gene encodes CDR1 MNHEY and CDR2 SMNVEV (reference sequence). The CDR3, as DNA: TGTGCCAGCAGTTTAACCGGGACAGGCTTCTCCTATAATTCACCCCTCCACTTT. It yields the protein CASSLTGTGFSYNSPLHF.

The chain recombines TRBV3-1 (or the pseudogene TRBV3-2) with TRBJ2-2; possible D gene TRBD2, 6 bases. V lost 3 bases, J lost 7 bases, and 9 bases lay in between. The CDR3 length is 13 residues. The V gene's germline CDR1 is LGHDT and CDR2 YNNKEL (reference sequence). DNA for the CDR3: TGTGCCAGCAGCCAGAGGGACTTCGGGGAGCTGTTTTTT. Its protein product is CASSQRDFGELFF.

The rearrangement joins TRBV7-9 to TRBJ1-2, with D hard to call. Per germline, CDR1 SEHNR and CDR2 FQNEAQ (reference sequence). The CDR3 contains 14 residues. V shed 2 bases and J shed 3 bases, with 10 bases lying between them. The chain's CDR3 is CASSLIGIDYGYTF. The CDR3 DNA sequence: TGTGCCAGCAGCTTAATCGGGATCGACTATGGCTACACCTTC.

V gene TRBV11-1 combines with J gene TRBJ2-7, with unresolved D. Germline loops: CDR1 SGHAT, CDR2 FQDESV (reference sequence). The V gene lost 1 base and the J gene lost 3 bases, with 16 bases spanning the gap. This CDR3 is 16 amino acids long. CDR3 bases: TGTGCCAGCAGCTTAGTTGCAGGTCAATCCCTCTACGAGCAGTACTTC. Translating gives CASSLVAGQSLYEQYF.

The chain has TRBV7-9 and TRBJ2-1; 10 bases match TRBD2. Germline V gives CDR1 SEHNR, CDR2 FQNEAQ (reference sequence). The CDR3 covers 16 residues. Losses at the gene ends were 5 bases for V and 6 bases for J; bases not matched to a gene: 10. CDR3 bases: TGTGCCAGCAGCAACATCGCAGCGGGAGGGGGCAATGAGCAGTTCTTC. Its protein is CASSNIAAGGGNEQFF.

This clone was seen more than once but under ten times. The chain combines TRBV6-5 with TRBJ1-4; D is unclear. Germline CDR1 MNHEY, CDR2 SVGAGI. There are 15 residues in the CDR3. Trimming stripped 0 bases from V and 7 bases from J, with 12 bases between. CDR3 protein: CASSYSISGREKLFF. The CDR3 nucleotides read TGTGCCAGCAGTTACTCGATCAGCGGCCGTGAAAAACTGTTTTTT.

This clone has a single count. The chain has TRBV12-3 or TRBV12-4 and TRBJ1-1, with D tentatively TRBD1 (5 bases). V was shortened by 5 bases and J by 5 bases, with 12 bases between the two germline ends. CDR3 length: 13 residues. CDR3 nucleotide sequence: TGTGCCAGCAGTCTCAGGGTAATAACTGAAGCTTTCTTT. Translating it yields CASSLRVITEAFF.

The chain combines TRBV11-1 with TRBJ2-2, with D maybe TRBD2 (7 bases). The CDR3 is 16 residues long. Germline V CDR1 and CDR2: SGHAT, FQDESV (reference sequence). V lost 5 bases, J lost 4 bases, and 17 bases lay in between. The CDR3 sequence: CASSGGGAVLTGELFF. CDR3 bases: TGTGCCAGCAGCGGAGGGGGGGCGGTCCTCACCGGGGAGCTGTTTTTT. Full variable domain (outside the CDR3, taken from reference TRBV11-1 and TRBJ2-2): EAEVAQSPRYKITEKSQAVAFWCDPISGHATLYWYRQILGQGPELLVQFQDESVVDDSQLPKDRFSAERLKGVDSTLKIQPAELGDSAMYLCASSGGGAVLTGELFFGEGSRLTVL.

The chain is built from TRBV9 and TRBJ1-1; tentative D call: TRBD1 (6 bases). V lost 3 bases, J lost 2 bases, and 11 bases lay in between. Germline V gives CDR1 SGDLS, CDR2 YYNGEE. This CDR3 comprises 14 residues. The CDR3 DNA follows: TGTGCCAGCAGCGCGAAACAGGGAAACACTGAAGCTTTCTTT. It encodes CASSAKQGNTEAFF.

The genes are TRBV7-9 and TRBJ1-1, with a tentative D call TRBD1 (5 bases). With 2 bases removed from V and 5 bases from J, the gap between germline ends came to 12 bases. The CDR3 spans 14 residues. In germline, CDR1 is SEHNR, CDR2 FQNEAQ (reference sequence). The chain's CDR3 is CASSLRGEGTEAFF. The CDR3 nucleotides read TGTGCCAGCAGCTTAAGGGGAGAAGGAACTGAAGCTTTCTTT.

V and J are TRBV6-5 and TRBJ1-1; D might be TRBD1 (5 bases). V gave up 7 bases and J gave up 0 bases, with 12 bases separating them. The CDR3 is made up of 14 amino acids. The germline V gene encodes CDR1 MNHEY and CDR2 SVGAGI. The CDR3 nucleotides read TGTGCCAGCACTTCCTACAGGTTGAACACTGAAGCTTTCTTT. Its protein is CASTSYRLNTEAFF.

This rearrangement joins TRBV10-2 to TRBJ2-3; D uncertain. In germline, CDR1 is WSHSY, CDR2 SAAADI. V was pared by 7 bases and J by 0 bases, with 8 bases between. The CDR3 has 13 residues. The CDR3 DNA is TGCGCCAGCACGAGCGCCAGCACAGATACGCAGTATTTT. Protein product: CASTSASTDTQYF.

This sequence joins TRBV29-1 and TRBJ1-1, with TRBD1 as a possible D gene (5 bases). CDR3 size: 13 residues. With 4 bases removed from V and 6 bases from J, the gap between germline ends came to 15 bases. Looked up from germline, CDR1 is SQVTM and CDR2 is ANQGSEA. The CDR3 nucleotides read TGCAGCGTTGCTCAACGGGGGGATGCTGAAGCTTTCTTT. It specifies CSVAQRGDAEAFF.

This chain connects TRBV7-9 to TRBJ1-5; a possible D gene is TRBD1 (5 bases). CDR3 length: 15 amino acids. Germline V gives CDR1 SEHNR, CDR2 FQNEAQ (reference sequence). V dropped 4 bases and J dropped 3 bases, with 13 bases sitting between them. CDR3 protein: CASSSVGGTNQPQHF. In DNA, the CDR3 is TGTGCCAGCAGCTCCGTGGGGGGGACCAATCAGCCCCAGCATTTT.

This chain uses TRBV4-1 with TRBJ2-1; no firm D call. In germline, CDR1 is MGHRA, CDR2 YSYEKL. CDR3 length: 16 amino acids. Trimming removed 1 base from V and 0 bases from J, with 10 bases in between. CDR3 protein: CASSQGPSSSYNEQFF. As DNA, the CDR3 is TGCGCCAGCAGCCAAGGGCCTTCGAGCTCCTACAATGAGCAGTTCTTC.

The chain couples TRBV7-2 to TRBJ1-3, with 8 bases matching TRBD1. CDR3 length: 17 residues. Trimming removed 4 bases from V and 0 bases from J; junction bases left unmatched: 8. Germline V lookup: CDR1 SGHTA, CDR2 FQGNSA. The CDR3 sequence is CASSSTGQAISGNTIYF. CDR3 coding DNA: TGTGCCAGCAGCTCTACGGGACAGGCGATCTCTGGAAACACCATATATTTT.

The CDR3 protein is CAISEKGQEYSNQPQHF. The CDR3 DNA reads as TGTGCCATCAGTGAGAAGGGACAGGAATATAGCAATCAGCCCCAGCATTTT. The V call is TRBV10-3, the J call TRBJ1-5, with 8 bases that match TRBD1. The CDR3 contains 17 residues. CDR1 is ENHRY, CDR2 SYGVKD, per germline. Germline trimming cut 2 bases from V and 0 bases from J; bases unmatched to any gene: 6.

V and J are TRBV3-1 (or the pseudogene TRBV3-2) and TRBJ2-7; no clear D. V lost 1 base and J 4 bases, leaving 5 bases between the germline ends. The CDR3 covers 12 residues. Germline V gene sequence: CDR1 LGHDT, CDR2 YNNKEL (reference sequence). CDR3 in DNA: TGTGCCAGCAGCCAAGGACCTTACGAGCAGTACTTC. Its protein is CASSQGPYEQYF.